The next 7 T cell receptor beta chains were all read from a single sample in a study of T-cell reconstitution after alpha-beta-depleted transplantation in children. Unique molecular identifiers were built into the TCRbeta library. TCRdb redid the calling of the PCR reads with MiXCR, one entry per CDR3 protein. In the table there are hundreds of thousands of distinct CDR3 sequences, under 15% of which are singletons. The material was PBMCs from the stem cell graft donor, obtained from the stem cell graft. All receptors come from a human donor who donated a stem cell graft to a child with combined immunodeficiency.

The chain has TRBV10-2 and TRBJ2-3; perhaps TRBD2 as D (5 bases). The CDR3 loop spans 15 amino acids. Germline V gives CDR1 WSHSY, CDR2 SAAADI. V lost 10 bases to trimming and J lost 3 bases, with 20 bases between them. The CDR3: CATMASRGWTDTQYF. The DNA for the CDR3 is TGCGCCACCATGGCGTCTCGGGGTTGGACAGATACGCAGTATTTT.

The chain carries TRBV10-3 and TRBJ2-5; the D gene is possibly TRBD2 (7 bases). The CDR3 spans 15 residues. V was clipped by 10 bases and J by 4 bases, with 22 bases between them. Germline assignment: CDR1 ENHRY and CDR2 SYGVKD. In DNA, the CDR3 is TGTGCCACCTCCCCGGGGGGCGAAGGGAGAGAGACCCAGTACTTC. The encoded protein is CATSPGGEGRETQYF.

This clonotype was seen repeatedly, ten times or more. V usage is TRBV6-5 and J usage is TRBJ2-1; possibly TRBD2 for D (6 bases). CDR3 length: 17 residues. The germline V gene encodes CDR1 MNHEY and CDR2 SVGAGI. The V and J ends lost 2 bases and 8 bases respectively, with 22 bases between them. The CDR3 is CASSYGVSGEKWDEQFF. The CDR3 DNA reads TGTGCCAGCAGTTACGGTGTCTCGGGGGAGAAGTGGGATGAGCAGTTCTTC.

Many counts were recorded for this clonotype. The rearrangement uses TRBV3-1 and TRBJ2-1, with unresolved D. V gave up 4 bases and J gave up 7 bases, with 11 bases separating them. Germline-derived CDR1 and CDR2 are LGHDT and YNNKEL (reference sequence). The CDR3 length is 13 residues. The CDR3 nucleotides read TGTGCCAGCAGCCCTACACTGGGGAATGAGCAGTTCTTC. Protein sequence: CASSPTLGNEQFF.

This clonotype occurred a few times. The chain carries TRBV11-3 and TRBJ2-2, with D possibly matching TRBD2 (6 bases). The CDR3 has 15 amino acids. V was pared by 5 bases and J by 4 bases, with 14 bases between. CDR1 is SGHNT and CDR2 is YENEEA in the germline V gene. The CDR3 loop is CASSTFSGATGELFF. The CDR3 DNA reads as TGTGCCAGCAGCACCTTTAGCGGAGCCACCGGGGAGCTGTTTTTT.

The rearrangement links TRBV20-1 to TRBJ1-5, with a weak D call TRBD1 (6 bases). CDR1 is DFQATT and CDR2 is SNEGSKA in the germline V gene (reference sequence). The V and J ends lost 1 base and 4 bases respectively, with 26 bases between them. The CDR3 length is 19 residues. CDR3 coding DNA: TGCAGTGCTAGAGCTGATTTCTCGTTGATGGACAGCCGTAATCAGCCCCAGCATTTT. Its translation: CSARADFSLMDSRNQPQHF.

This sequence joins TRBV7-2 and TRBJ2-1, with TRBD1 identical over 10 bases. V shed 5 bases, J shed 8 bases, and the junction held 9 bases outside the gene matches. Germline CDR1 is SGHTA and CDR2 is FQGNSA. The CDR3 covers 15 residues. The CDR3 here is CASSLGTGVGYEQFF. The CDR3 DNA sequence: TGTGCCAGCAGCCTCGGGACAGGGGTAGGATATGAGCAGTTCTTC.